This T cell receptor (beta chain) was retrieved from a study of human T cells and chemical hapten exposure (dated by TCRdb to the early 2020s). Study-level background: For sensitization, 2% DPC in acetone was applied to a roughly 2 cm by roughly 2 cm area of upper inner arm skin. In alopecia patients, the study followed how the peripheral blood TCR repertoire changed in vivo over primary and secondary sensitization to diphenylcyclopropenone (DPC), a hapten. For TCR sequencing, blood came from 25 to 35 alopecia patients at anywhere from one to four time points (pre-sensitization, 2, 6 and 24 weeks). Weekly therapeutic DPC doses were additionally applied to the scalp of patients throughout the roughly 25-week study period. Patient blood was sampled pre-sensitization (week 0) and at 2, 6 and about 24 weeks after DPC sensitization. The libraries were sequenced as a pool, and the TCR yield per sample differed mostly because of small variations in library volumes within the pool. Alopecia areata with under or over 50% scalp involvement, alopecia totalis and alopecia universalis were represented in the patient cohort, which was mostly female. Patch testing was done on the upper back using Finn chambers containing 0.01% DPC, and results were scored after 6 days according to International Contact Dermatitis Research Group standards. The study at large found these results: Because all patients had alopecia, a presumed autoimmune disease, the immune response of the patients might differ from that of healthy individuals. DPC sensitization did not change how many TCRs were above 1 in 1000 frequency, and no evidence was found of alterations in global repertoire structure. After repeated subsampling, the strength of the expansion versus patch-test correlation and the threshold at which it became significant changed. Patch test score correlated positively with the number of PT1 expanded TCRs, reaching significance at thresholds 8, 16 and 32 but not at 4. Compared with pre-sensitization or healthy control sets, expanded TCRs formed significantly more large CDR3 similarity clusters, which is consistent with antigen-driven responses.

The time point label for this specimen denotes: patch test 3, about 24 weeks after DPC sensitization. Interpreted using the paper, the treatment or condition label stands for: therapeutic diphenylcyclopropenone sensitization with weekly scalp DPC. At each patch-test visit, blood was drawn before the patch test was applied. To be eligible, patients had to be aged 18 to 70, diagnosed with alopecia and judged suitable for DPC therapy, while pregnant patients were excluded. Total RNA was extracted from unfractionated whole blood that had been collected in Tempus Blood RNA tubes. Including the terminal cysteine and phenylalanine, the CDR3 comprises 15 residues. Of the read, only the CDR3 DNA is kept; its 45 bases are in frame from base 1. V is clipped by 6 bases and J by 4 bases, and the sequence between their germline boundaries is 18 bases long. Library preparation used RACE. Sequencing instrument: NextSeq 500. During library preparation, unique molecular identifiers were attached to individual cDNA molecules so that TCRs could be counted quantitatively and reproducibly. Both TCR alpha and TCR beta chains were sequenced from each blood RNA sample. On the authors' methods: A median of about 100,000 TCRs per sample was observed, with a range of about 23,224 to 690,600. The Decombinator software suite was used to annotate V, J and CDR3 in the TCR reads. To make PS versus PT1 abundance plots, every sample was subsampled to the same number of TCRs (28,000). TCRs were defined as expanded if absent before sensitization and observed at least eight times at the 2-week time point. In TCRdb, the public reads were trimmed at Q25 with fastp and aligned with MiXCR, with productive beta chains retained. Each CDR3 protein appears once, grouped with its most common genes and DNA. In this record, the V and J calls reflect TCRdb's handling and not the investigators' own analysis. This sample has 97,000 or so distinct CDR3 sequences in its table, and roughly 27% of those were observed once. Approximately 10% of the sample belongs to the ten largest clones.

For this clonotype: Its target antigen remains unknown. No base-level quality is on record; no much larger clone is a single base apart.

The starting material was whole blood, obtained in connection with sensitization to the hapten diphenylcyclopropenone (DPC). The receptor's source is a man between 35 and 55 years old with alopecia areata. Some clones in this sample may be carry-over from other donors' samples. This receptor chain uses TRBV12-3 or TRBV12-4 and TRBJ1-1, and the D gene may be TRBD1, 5 bases matching. The base sequence is TGTGCCAGCAGCCAAAACGGCCATGGGGCCACTGAAGCTTTCTTT. It encodes CASSQNGHGATEAFF.